The present T cell receptor beta chain was sequenced within a study of read filtering for tumor transcriptome and immune sequencing. Whole-study context: RNA-seq yielded only roughly 75 to 1,300 TCR reads, IR-seq about 4 to 10.27 million.

Bone marrow was sampled from every patient at the time of active disease. Molecular barcoded adaptors covering alpha/delta and beta/gamma chains were used on approximately 400 ng RNA. TCRdb reprocessed the reads via MiXCR and lists one record per CDR3 protein. The repertoire includes approximately 58,000 distinct CDR3 sequences, roughly an eighth of them detected once, and 16% sits in the top ten. Per germline, CDR1 DFQATT and CDR2 SNEGSKA (reference sequence). This CDR3 comprises 15 residues. V lost 0 bases and J lost 5; bases outside the gene matches: 6. This clonotype was picked up many times. This sequence originates from a donor over 35 with multiple myeloma. Source material: a population of CD138-negative cells sorted from bone marrow. J is TRBJ2-3 and V is TRBV20-1, with TRBD1 matching over 9 bases. The CDR3 loop is CSARDAGTGLDTQYF. CDR3 coding DNA: TGCAGTGCTAGAGATGCAGGGACAGGGTTAGATACGCAGTATTTT.